The 29 T cell receptor beta chains in this list originate from one sample, sequenced in a study of identical twins. TCRdb reanalysed the 5' RACE reads using MiXCR and keeps one entry per CDR3 protein. The sample lists around 250,000 distinct CDR3 sequences; roughly 7% were seen once. This sample also appeared in a second study, on yellow fever vaccine responses in identical twins.

The source material was memory (CD45RO+) T cells sorted from blood. These receptors originate from a woman between 18 and 29 years old in good health.

The rearrangement joins TRBV14 to TRBJ2-1; TRBD2 agrees at 10 bases. CDR3 length equals 19 residues. Per germline, CDR1 SGHDN and CDR2 FVKESK. After removal of 0 bases from V and 0 bases from J, the junction contained 8 bases not matched to a gene. Written as DNA, the CDR3 is TGTGCCAGCAGCCAAGATCTGTGGTCTAGCGGGAGCTCCTACAATGAGCAGTTCTTC. Translation: CASSQDLWSSGSSYNEQFF.

This clonotype was counted ten times or more. The CDR3 DNA is TGCAGTGCTAGAGACCGTATGTGGGAATACACAGATACGCAGTATTTT. It is translated as CSARDRMWEYTDTQYF. The V gene is TRBV20-1, the J gene TRBJ2-3; unclear D gene. Germline-derived CDR1 and CDR2 are DFQATT and SNEGSKA (reference sequence). The CDR3 runs 16 residues. Trimming stripped 0 bases from V and 2 bases from J, with 15 bases between.

The V call is TRBV20-1, the J call TRBJ1-2, with D perhaps TRBD1 (6 bases). Trimming pared 2 bases from V and 3 bases from J, leaving 13 bases between. The CDR3 extends over 14 amino acids. In germline, CDR1 is DFQATT, CDR2 SNEGSKA (reference sequence). The CDR3 DNA follows: TGCAGTGCTAGAATATGGGGGGCAGACTATGGCTACACCTTC. Amino acid sequence: CSARIWGADYGYTF.

This clonotype showed up just a few times. The chain links TRBV7-8 to TRBJ1-2; no clear D gene. CDR1 is SGHVS and CDR2 is FQNEAQ in the germline V gene. V was clipped by 1 base and J by 6 bases, with 9 bases between them. The CDR3 is made up of 13 amino acids. CDR3 loop: CASSLGGVDGYTF. CDR3 nucleotide sequence: TGTGCCAGCAGCTTAGGAGGAGTGGATGGCTACACCTTC.

This clonotype was counted only a few times. V gene TRBV6-4 combines with J gene TRBJ1-6, with TRBD1 as a possible D gene (6 bases). The CDR3 totals 13 residues. V was shortened by 5 bases and J by 10 bases, with 12 bases between the two germline ends. Per the germline V gene, CDR1 is MRHNA and CDR2 is SNTAGT. CDR3 sequence reads: CASSTGPGSPLHF. For the CDR3, the DNA is TGTGCCAGCAGTACAGGGCCTGGGTCACCCCTCCACTTT.

This clonotype occurred many times. The V gene is TRBV20-1, the J gene TRBJ1-2, with a possible D match to TRBD1 (6 bases). The length of the CDR3 is 15 residues. The V end lost 6 bases, the J end lost 0 bases, and 17 bases lay between the germline ends. Germline CDR1 and CDR2: DFQATT and SNEGSKA (reference sequence). Written as DNA, the CDR3 is TGCAGTGCCAAATTACAGGACAGCACTAACTATGGCTACACCTTC. Amino acid sequence: CSAKLQDSTNYGYTF.

The chain is built from TRBV5-1 and TRBJ2-3; 7 positions agree with TRBD2. Germline loops: CDR1 SGHRS, CDR2 YFSETQ. This CDR3 has 14 amino acids. Germline trimming cut 4 bases from V and 2 bases from J; bases unmatched to any gene: 4. CDR3 sequence: CASSPGTTTDTQYF. The CDR3 bases are TGCGCCAGCAGCCCCGGGACTACCACAGATACGCAGTATTTT. Full variable domain (missing parts from reference TRBV5-1 and TRBJ2-3): KAGVTQTPRYLIKTRGQQVTLSCSPISGHRSVSWYQQTPGQGLQFLFEYFSETQRNKGNFPGRFSGRQFSNSRSEMNVSTLELGDSALYLCASSPGTTTDTQYFGPGTRLTVL.

This clonotype appeared many times. The rearrangement joins TRBV14 to TRBJ2-5; the match to TRBD2 covers 12 bases. Losses at the gene ends were 4 bases for V and 4 bases for J; bases not matched to a gene: 7. Germline loops: CDR1 SGHDN, CDR2 FVKESK. The CDR3 length is 16 residues. The CDR3: CASSPGLAGRLETQYF. CDR3 coding DNA: TGTGCCAGCAGCCCCGGACTAGCGGGGCGGTTAGAGACCCAGTACTTC.

The chain recombines TRBV12-5 with TRBJ2-1, with TRBD2 matching over 9 bases. The CDR3 covers 18 residues. Germline V gene sequence: CDR1 LGHNT, CDR2 FRNRAP. The V and J ends lost 7 bases and 2 bases, in that order; junction bases with no gene match: 15. CDR3 nucleotide sequence: TGTGCTAGTGTCCAGGGATTAGCGGGGGTTTTAACCTACAATGAGCAGTTCTTC. It translates to CASVQGLAGVLTYNEQFF.

The table lists this clonotype with many counts. This sequence joins TRBV4-1 and TRBJ2-3; possibly TRBD1 for D (5 bases). This CDR3 is built from 15 residues. CDR1 is MGHRA and CDR2 is YSYEKL in the germline V gene. V lost 4 bases, J lost 3 bases, and 14 bases lay in between. The CDR3 sequence is CASSPPVGATDTQYF. CDR3 nucleotide sequence: TGCGCCAGCAGCCCCCCAGTAGGGGCGACAGATACGCAGTATTTT.

This clonotype was seen more than once but under ten times. CDR3 bases: TGTGCCAGCAGTTTACCCGGGAGGTCGGACGAGCAGTACTTC. Its protein is CASSLPGRSDEQYF. The chain is built from TRBV28 and TRBJ2-7, with 7 nucleotides matching TRBD2. The CDR3 length is 14 residues. Germline CDR1 MDHEN, CDR2 SYDVKM. The junction had 6 bases not matched to a gene; V was cut back by 2 bases and J by 5 bases.

Ten or more counts support this clonotype. The V and J genes are TRBV3-1 and TRBJ2-3; D tentatively reads TRBD1 or TRBD2 (5 bases each). Germline assignment: CDR1 LGHDT and CDR2 YNNKEL (reference sequence). The CDR3 is made up of 12 amino acids. The germline V and J ends were trimmed by 3 bases and 8 bases, with 9 bases remaining between them. In nucleotides, the CDR3 is TGTGCCAGCAGCCAGCACGGGGCTACGCAGTATTTT. Translated, it gives CASSQHGATQYF.

The chain is built from TRBV12-3 or TRBV12-4 and TRBJ2-2, with TRBD1 matching over 9 bases. The junction had 6 bases not matched to a gene; V was cut back by 6 bases and J by 1 base. CDR3 length: 16 residues. The CDR3 DNA is TGTGCCAGCAGAGCTGGGACAGGGCGGAACACCGGGGAGCTGTTTTTT. Amino acid sequence: CASRAGTGRNTGELFF.

This clonotype was seen only a few times. The chain recombines TRBV27 with TRBJ1-5, with TRBD1 matching 12 bases. CDR3 length: 15 residues. The V gene's germline CDR1 is MNHEY and CDR2 SMNVEV (reference sequence). V lost 2 bases to trimming and J lost 6 bases; unmatched junction nucleotides: 2. For the CDR3, the DNA is TGTGCCAGCAGTTTAGGGACAGGGGGCAGTCAGCCCCAGCATTTT. Its protein is CASSLGTGGSQPQHF.

This clonotype has a count of ten or more. J is TRBJ1-3 and V is TRBV25-1; D not certain. V was shortened by 6 bases and J by 1 base, with 4 bases between the two germline ends. This CDR3 contains 12 residues. Germline V gives CDR1 MGHDK, CDR2 SYGVNS. In nucleotides, the CDR3 is TGTGCCAGCAGGAGTTCTGGAAACACCATATATTTT. Amino acids: CASRSSGNTIYF.

This clonotype was seen a few times. The chain joins TRBV20-1 to TRBJ2-1; D not certain. V lost 4 bases to trimming and J lost 0 bases, with 7 bases between them. In germline, CDR1 is DFQATT, CDR2 SNEGSKA (reference sequence). The CDR3 extends over 13 amino acids. The CDR3 is CSAIPSSYNEQFF. The CDR3, as DNA: TGCAGTGCTATACCGAGCTCCTACAATGAGCAGTTCTTC.

Many counts were recorded for this clonotype. The chain has TRBV12-3 or TRBV12-4 and TRBJ1-6; D uncertain. V lost 3 bases to trimming and J lost 10 bases, with 13 bases between them. This CDR3 has 14 amino acids. DNA of the CDR3: TGTGCCAGCAGTTTCCGCAGTATTTACTCACCCCTCCACTTT. Translated: CASSFRSIYSPLHF.

In its sample, this clonotype was seen a few times. The chain recombines TRBV7-2 with TRBJ2-3; D remains ambiguous. V dropped 0 bases and J dropped 0 bases, with 4 bases sitting between them. The CDR3 runs 14 residues. Germline V lookup: CDR1 SGHTA, CDR2 FQGNSA. The CDR3 is CASSLAYSTDTQYF. CDR3 bases: TGTGCCAGCAGCTTAGCTTACAGCACAGATACGCAGTATTTT.

V is TRBV7-9 and J is TRBJ2-7, with 9 bases that match TRBD1. The CDR3 has 17 residues. Looked up from germline, CDR1 is SEHNR and CDR2 is FQNEAQ (reference sequence). Trimming took 5 bases from V and 9 from J; bases not matched to a gene: 20. The CDR3, as DNA: TGTGCCAGCAGCCGCGCCCCGGGACAGGGTAGGCACCAGGTGCAGTACTTC. Translated: CASSRAPGQGRHQVQYF.

Ten or more counts support this clonotype. V usage is TRBV10-3 and J usage is TRBJ2-7; D may be TRBD2 (6 bases). V lost 10 bases, J lost 6 bases, and 19 bases lay in between. The germline V gene encodes CDR1 ENHRY and CDR2 SYGVKD. The length of the CDR3 is 13 residues. The DNA of the CDR3 is TGTGCCACCGGAGGGTTAGCTCGGGCCGAGCAGTACGTC. As protein: CATGGLARAEQYV.

J is TRBJ2-2 and V is TRBV7-9; no definite D call. The CDR3 is 12 residues long. V lost 5 bases and J 6 bases, leaving 7 bases between the germline ends. CDR1 is SEHNR and CDR2 is FQNEAQ in the germline V gene (reference sequence). The CDR3 here is CASSHMAGELFF. The CDR3 nucleotides read TGTGCCAGCAGCCACATGGCCGGGGAGCTGTTTTTT.

This clonotype was seen a few times. V and J are TRBV29-1 and TRBJ2-7, with 9 positions matching TRBD1. This CDR3 comprises 13 residues. Germline loops: CDR1 SQVTM, CDR2 ANQGSEA. The junction had 7 bases not matched to a gene; V was cut back by 5 bases and J by 5 bases. Written as DNA, the CDR3 is TGCAGCGTTCCGGGACAGGGTCGAAACGAGCAGTACTTC. Protein sequence: CSVPGQGRNEQYF.

This clonotype showed up many times. The chain joins TRBV12-3 or TRBV12-4 to TRBJ2-7; D gene uncertain. CDR3 length: 12 amino acids. The V end was cut by 5 bases, the J end by 4 bases, with 9 bases between. CDR3 sequence reads: CASSLVVYEQYF. In DNA, the CDR3 is TGTGCCAGCAGTCTTGTAGTTTACGAGCAGTACTTC.

This clonotype was observed many times. This chain joins TRBV18 and TRBJ2-5; D is unresolved. The V gene lost 0 bases and the J gene lost 6 bases, with 5 bases spanning the gap. Germline assignment: CDR1 KGHSH and CDR2 LQKENI. This CDR3 is built from 12 residues. In DNA form, the CDR3 reads TGTGCCAGCTCACCACCAGGACAGACCCAGTACTTC. Translating it yields CASSPPGQTQYF.

The sample holds a few counts of this clonotype. V usage is TRBV3-1 and J usage is TRBJ1-2; 9 bases are a match to TRBD1. The germline gives CDR1 LGHDT, CDR2 YNNKEL (reference sequence). V shed 0 bases and J 4 bases; nucleotides not matched to a gene: 9. This CDR3 spans 17 amino acids. The CDR3 coding sequence is TGTGCCAGCAGCCAAGATATCTGGGACAGGGCTTCCTATGGCTACACCTTC. Its protein product is CASSQDIWDRASYGYTF.

This clonotype came up many times. This rearrangement joins TRBV3-1 to TRBJ1-3; no clear D. CDR1 is LGHDT and CDR2 is YNNKEL in the germline V gene (reference sequence). V dropped 3 bases and J dropped 3 bases, with 9 bases sitting between them. This CDR3 is built from 14 residues. CDR3 nucleotide sequence: TGTGCCAGCAGCCACGGTACGGGTGGAAACACCATATATTTT. The encoded protein is CASSHGTGGNTIYF.

This clonotype was counted only a few times. V usage is TRBV7-7 and J usage is TRBJ2-5, with unresolved D. Trimming stripped 1 base from V and 2 bases from J, with 14 bases between. The CDR3 spans 16 residues. Per the germline V gene, CDR1 is SSHAT and CDR2 is FNYEAQ (reference sequence). DNA for the CDR3: TGTGCCAGCAGCTTAGGGGTCGGAAGCGAGCAAGAGACCCAGTACTTC. This sequence encodes CASSLGVGSEQETQYF.

The chain uses TRBV4-2 and TRBJ2-7; tentatively, D is TRBD1 (5 bases). CDR3 length: 13 residues. Deletions cut 3 bases from V and 3 bases from J, with 9 bases between. Germline-derived CDR1 and CDR2 are LGHNA and YNFKEQ. CDR3 protein: CASSQGLCYEQYV. CDR3 sequence (DNA): TGTGCCAGCAGCCAGGGGCTCTGCTACGAGCAGTACGTC.

This clonotype was picked up many times. The chain has TRBV6-1 and TRBJ1-2; TRBD1 aligns across 10 bases. Germline V gene lookup returns CDR1 MNHNS and CDR2 SASEGT. The CDR3 has 16 residues. V lost 7 bases, J lost 1 base, and 9 bases stayed unmatched. This CDR3 is CASKAMGTGVNYGYTF. The CDR3 DNA is TGTGCCAGCAAGGCAATGGGGACAGGGGTTAACTATGGCTACACCTTC.